The present entry profiles one T cell receptor beta chain with its context. The sample comes from a study of blood T cell repertoires in COVID-19. The method was immunoSEQ multiplex PCR; TCRdb's version includes in-frame clones alone and lacks a portion of them. The data show about 100,000 clones, 91% seen once. This CDR3 has 16 amino acids. Per germline, CDR1 LGHNT and CDR2 FRNRAP. V was clipped by 1 base and J by 3 bases, with 15 bases between them. This clonotype was obtained from a man aged 18 to 30 with acute or convalescent COVID-19. Sequencing used peripheral blood. The chain is built from TRBV12-5 and TRBJ1-1; D is possibly TRBD1 (5 bases). CDR3 residues: CASGLDGGIFDTEAFF. The CDR3, as DNA: TGTGCTAGTGGTTTGGACGGGGGGATATTTGACACTGAAGCTTTCTTT.